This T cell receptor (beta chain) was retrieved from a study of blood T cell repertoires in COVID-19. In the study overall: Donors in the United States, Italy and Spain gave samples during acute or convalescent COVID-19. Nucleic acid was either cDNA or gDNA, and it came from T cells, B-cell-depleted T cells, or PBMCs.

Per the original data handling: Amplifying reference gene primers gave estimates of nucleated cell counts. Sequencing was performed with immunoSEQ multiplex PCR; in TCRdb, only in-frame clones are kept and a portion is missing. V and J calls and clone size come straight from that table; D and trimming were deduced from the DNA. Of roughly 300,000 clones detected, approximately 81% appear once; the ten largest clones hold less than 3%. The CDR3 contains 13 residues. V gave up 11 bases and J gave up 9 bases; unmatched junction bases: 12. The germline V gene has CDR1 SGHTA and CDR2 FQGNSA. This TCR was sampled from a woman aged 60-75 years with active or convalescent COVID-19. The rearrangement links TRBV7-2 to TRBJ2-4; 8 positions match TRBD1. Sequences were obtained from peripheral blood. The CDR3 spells CASRGQASSIQYF. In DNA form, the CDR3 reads TGTGCCTCTCGGGGACAGGCCTCCAGCATTCAGTACTTC.